A selection of T cell receptor beta chains follows, all from one sample in a study of early T cells in non-severe SARS-CoV-2 infection. TCRdb passed the 5' RACE reads through MiXCR, listing each CDR3 protein once. The sample records 70,000 to 95,000 distinct CDR3 sequences, approximately 11% being singletons. Material for sequencing was whole blood. The receptors were gathered from an adult who was a healthcare worker with PCR-confirmed SARS-CoV-2 infection or an uninfected control (not recorded which). The CDR3 runs from the conserved cysteine through the conserved F or W. A D gene is named only where the DNA matches it firmly. Clone size is not always given. Where it is, it says once, few, many or a class for expanded clones.

clone_size j_call v_call d_call cdr3_aa cdr3_nt
few TRBJ1-1 TRBV19 . CASSILGNTEAFF TGTGCCAGTAGTATCTTAGGGAACACTGAAGCTTTCTTT
. TRBJ2-2 TRBV29-1 . CSVESPAVTGELFF TGCAGCGTTGAATCCCCAGCGGTCACCGGGGAGCTGTTTTTT
. TRBJ2-4 TRBV6-2/TRBV6-3 TRBD2 CASRIAGGNIQYF TGTGCCAGCAGAATAGCGGGGGGAAACATTCAGTACTTC
many TRBJ1-1 TRBV12-3/TRBV12-4 . CASSLRQAGWNTEAFF TGTGCCAGCAGTTTAAGGCAGGCCGGATGGAACACTGAAGCTTTCTTT
few TRBJ1-2 TRBV7-9 . CASSNSDGPFGYTF TGTGCCAGCAGCAATTCCGACGGCCCGTTTGGCTACACCTTC
many TRBJ2-5 TRBV6-5 TRBD2 CASRTGGGTQYF TGTGCCAGCAGGACGGGAGGGGGGACCCAGTACTTC
few TRBJ1-2 TRBV5-1 . CASSHNGEPNYGYTF TGCGCCAGCAGCCACAATGGGGAGCCCAACTATGGCTACACCTTC
few TRBJ2-2 TRBV2 . CASRPRGTGELFF TGTGCCAGCAGGCCCCGGGGCACCGGGGAGCTGTTTTTT
few TRBJ2-1 TRBV6-6 . CASSPSGNEQFF TGTGCCAGCAGTCCCTCCGGGAATGAGCAGTTCTTC
. TRBJ2-3 TRBV7-2 . CASSLAGGGSSTDTQYF TGTGCCAGCAGCTTAGCGGGCGGGGGCTCGAGCACAGATACGCAGTATTTT
. TRBJ2-5 TRBV2 . CASKQEGETQYF TGTGCCAGCAAACAGGAGGGGGAGACCCAGTACTTC
. TRBJ1-2 TRBV7-9 . CASSLGGGVLDGYTF TGTGCCAGCAGCTTAGGTGGAGGGGTCCTTGATGGCTACACCTTC
. TRBJ2-3 TRBV27 . CASSSEGLADTQYF TGTGCCAGCAGTTCCGAGGGGCTTGCAGATACGCAGTATTTT
. TRBJ1-2 TRBV5-4 . CASSSQGLGGYTF TGTGCCAGCAGCTCCCAGGGCCTTGGAGGCTACACCTTC
many TRBJ2-3 TRBV3-1 TRBD1 CASSRGQGTDTQYF TGTGCCAGCAGCCGCGGACAGGGCACAGATACGCAGTATTTT
many TRBJ2-5 TRBV10-3 . CAISERGRGKVETQYF TGTGCCATCAGTGAGAGGGGCAGGGGTAAAGTGGAGACCCAGTACTTC
. TRBJ2-5 TRBV7-9 . CASSSVGSIGQETQYF TGTGCCAGCAGCTCAGTCGGCTCGATAGGTCAAGAGACCCAGTACTTC
many TRBJ2-1 TRBV7-3 . CASSPQGGSNEQFF TGTGCCAGCAGCCCCCAGGGGGGATCCAATGAGCAGTTCTTC
many TRBJ2-5 TRBV13 . CASSLAGTQYF TGTGCCAGCAGCTTAGCCGGGACCCAGTACTTC
many TRBJ2-5 TRBV12-5 . CASGPGGGAETQYF TGTGCTAGTGGTCCCGGAGGGGGGGCGGAGACCCAGTACTTC
few TRBJ2-4 TRBV29-1 . CSVELAKNIQYF TGCAGCGTTGAACTCGCCAAAAACATTCAGTACTTC
few TRBJ2-3 TRBV19 . CASSMRNRAIDTQYF TGTGCCAGTAGTATGAGGAACAGGGCGATAGATACGCAGTATTTT
. TRBJ1-1 TRBV20-1 . CSARDGAGVNTEAFF TGCAGTGCTAGAGATGGGGCAGGCGTGAACACTGAAGCTTTCTTT
. TRBJ1-2 TRBV27 . CASRTTGDSRGYTF TGTGCCAGCAGAACCACGGGGGACTCGCGTGGCTACACCTTC
. TRBJ1-1 TRBV19 . CASSIGPKRANTEAFF TGTGCCAGTAGTATCGGGCCCAAAAGGGCAAACACTGAAGCTTTCTTT
many TRBJ1-2 TRBV29-1 TRBD1 CSVAGQGIFDGYTF TGCAGCGTTGCGGGACAGGGGATATTTGATGGCTACACCTTC
few TRBJ2-5 TRBV14 TRBD1 CASSSPPTGRLETQYF TGTGCCAGCAGCTCACCGCCGACAGGGAGATTAGAGACCCAGTACTTC
few TRBJ2-1 TRBV29-1 . CSVDRGSPSYNEQFF TGCAGCGTTGATCGGGGGTCCCCCTCCTACAATGAGCAGTTCTTC
few TRBJ1-2 TRBV5-1 . CASSLGRQRYGYTF TGCGCCAGCAGCTTGGGCCGACAACGCTATGGCTACACCTTC
few TRBJ1-5 TRBV20-1 . CSARKGGNSNQPQHF TGCAGTGCTAGAAAAGGAGGCAATAGCAATCAGCCCCAGCATTTT
many TRBJ2-3 TRBV20-1 . CSAGAGRADTQYF TGCAGTGCAGGGGCCGGACGCGCAGATACGCAGTATTTT
many TRBJ1-1 TRBV11-2 . CASSLAPMNTEAFF TGTGCCAGCAGCTTAGCTCCTATGAACACTGAAGCTTTCTTT
few TRBJ2-1 TRBV10-3 . CAIRDSGTDYNEQFF TGTGCCATCAGGGATTCCGGGACGGATTACAATGAGCAGTTCTTC
many TRBJ2-1 TRBV29-1 TRBD2 CSVEDPGGGRDEQFF TGCAGCGTTGAAGATCCGGGCGGGGGAAGGGATGAGCAGTTCTTC
many TRBJ2-5 TRBV7-9 . CASLGEETQYF TGTGCCAGCTTGGGGGAAGAGACCCAGTACTTC
many TRBJ2-3 TRBV6-6 . CASSPTTDTQYF TGTGCCAGCAGTCCCACCACAGATACGCAGTATTTT
many TRBJ2-7 TRBV6-6 . CASSPMTYEQYF TGTGCCAGCAGCCCAATGACCTACGAGCAGTACTTC
many TRBJ2-1 TRBV10-3 TRBD2 CAISDSTTSGGAGEQFF TGTGCCATCAGTGACTCCACGACTAGCGGGGGGGCGGGAGAGCAGTTCTTC
many TRBJ2-4 TRBV19 TRBD1 CASSRTGENIQYF TGTGCCAGTAGTAGGACAGGGGAGAACATTCAGTACTTC
many TRBJ1-5 TRBV27 . CASSLVGTYQPQHF TGTGCCAGCAGTTTAGTTGGCACATATCAGCCCCAGCATTTT
few TRBJ2-1 TRBV6-1 . CASSEAGGSYNEQFF TGTGCCAGCAGTGAAGCGGGGGGCTCCTACAATGAGCAGTTCTTC
many TRBJ1-2 TRBV4-3 . CASSLDRATAVGYTF TGCGCCAGCAGCCTCGATCGGGCGACCGCAGTCGGCTACACCTTC
few TRBJ2-1 TRBV9 TRBD1 CASSVVQGYNEQFF TGTGCCAGCAGCGTAGTACAGGGGTACAATGAGCAGTTCTTC
few TRBJ2-3 TRBV7-9 TRBD2 CASSLLAGDTQYF TGTGCCAGCAGCTTACTAGCGGGTGATACGCAGTATTTT
many TRBJ1-5 TRBV12-3/TRBV12-4 . CASSPADRVNQPQHF TGTGCCAGCAGTCCCGCGGACAGAGTCAATCAGCCCCAGCATTTT
once TRBJ2-4 TRBV20-1 . CSARGGAKNIQYF TGCAGTGCTAGAGGTGGGGCCAAAAACATTCAGTACTTC
. TRBJ2-7 TRBV3-1 . CASSQEVRPYEQYF TGTGCCAGCAGCCAAGAGGTCCGCCCTTACGAGCAGTACTTC
few TRBJ2-3 TRBV11-2 TRBD1 CASSLGGQGDITDTQYF TGTGCCAGCAGCTTAGGGGGACAGGGGGACATCACAGATACGCAGTATTTT
many TRBJ2-1 TRBV25-1 . CASSEYSEQFF TGTGCCAGCAGTGAATACAGTGAGCAGTTCTTC
. TRBJ2-3 TRBV2 TRBD1 CASTRGTGSTDTQYF TGTGCCAGCACCCGCGGGACAGGGAGCACAGATACGCAGTATTTT
many TRBJ1-6 TRBV6-5 . CASSYTDSPLHF TGTGCCAGCAGTTATACCGATTCACCCCTCCACTTT
many TRBJ2-1 TRBV20-1 TRBD2 CSALTSDTYNEQFF TGCAGTGCCCTAACTAGCGATACCTACAATGAGCAGTTCTTC
many TRBJ2-3 TRBV5-4 . CASSIVGRTDTQYF TGTGCCAGCAGCATCGTGGGACGCACAGATACGCAGTATTTT
few TRBJ1-1 TRBV7-9 TRBD1 CASSTFRDRVTEAFF TGTGCCAGCAGCACGTTCCGGGACAGGGTTACTGAAGCTTTCTTT